What follows is one TCR beta chain and its context. Its antigen is unidentified. This specimen belongs to a study of identifying expanded T cells in peripheral blood. No infections or other immune events were documented during collection. The V segment lost 5 bases and the J segment 4 bases; nucleotides outside the gene matches: 10. This CDR3 spans 15 amino acids. CDR1 and CDR2 from the germline V gene are SGHVS and FQNEAQ. Study results and limitations: Differentially abundant clones: around 1.1 between replicates, about 17 at two to three weeks, approximately 18 at four. Clone count variance between approximately two-week samples rose with total template count.

Generated by immunoSEQ multiplex PCR, the TCRdb table keeps only in-frame clones and is missing some. This table holds some 100,000 clones, about 87% found once. The specimen was blood. V usage is TRBV7-8 and J usage is TRBJ1-2; TRBD1 agrees at 7 bases. This sequence was found in a person aged 18-69 years in good health. The CDR3 nucleotides read TGTGCCAGCAGCCCCCCGGCAGGGGGGGGCTATGGCTACACCTTC. It codes for CASSPPAGGGYGYTF.